The clone carrying this T cell receptor (beta chain) was detected a few times. Its antigen is not known. The source of the sample is a study of blood T cells in healthy people across ages. General study points: Using unsorted PBMCs precluded a conclusive naive versus antigen-experienced comparison. Fewer expanded clones and more diversity marked long-lived versus aged donors.

The authors ran a second PCR of about 7 to 11 cycles using a sample-barcoded 5' primer and a J-beta primer mix. TCRdb itself ran the 5' RACE reads through MiXCR, one entry per CDR3 protein. The table has more than 450,000 distinct CDR3 sequences, over 25% seen once. The V end was cut by 7 bases, the J end by 4 bases, with 11 bases between. CDR1 is SQVTM and CDR2 is ANQGSEA in the germline V gene. The CDR3 contains 11 residues. This sample also appeared in a second study, on T cells of mothers and their children. This second study says: From each mother came over 9 million TCR beta CDR3 reads, and from each child came 3 million to 3.5 million. Thymic selection molds TCR recombination products alike in related and unrelated pairs.

The sequenced material came from blood. This TCR was recovered from a boy between 2 and 15 years old in good health. The chain joins TRBV29-1 to TRBJ2-7; D is uncertain. DNA of the CDR3: TGCAGCGGCACCCTAGAGTACGAGCAGTACTTC. Its translation is CSGTLEYEQYF.